A single sample gave rise to the 19 T cell receptor beta chains below, sequenced in a study of regulatory dendritic cells for organ transplantation (dated by TCRdb to the late 2010s). The library was built by means of the immunoSEQ multiplex PCR assay. The clones in this table, taken by TCRdb from immuneACCESS, are in-frame only. Not every clone is retained; where verified, under half of the shortfall comes from an unresolved V gene, and the cause of the rest is unknown. The sample table lists under 30,000 clones, 75% to 80% of them with a count of one. The ten biggest clones cover roughly 2.2% of the sample. Material: memory CD4+ T cells from blood. In light of the paper, this sample's cell subset or site label describes: CD45RO+ memory T cells. The receptor source for this set is a human donor in good health.

This clone is judged medium-sized. The chain is built from TRBV5-4 and TRBJ1-2, with D unresolved. Germline CDR1 and CDR2: SGHNT and YYREEE (reference sequence). Trimming pared 3 bases from V and 7 bases from J, leaving 10 bases between. This CDR3 has 12 residues. CDR3 residues: CASSSQISGYTF. The CDR3 region has the DNA TGTGCCAGCAGCTCTCAGATTAGTGGCTACACCTTC.

The chain is built from TRBV5-8 and TRBJ2-5, with 14 bases identical to TRBD2. CDR3 length equals 17 residues. The junction had 1 base not matched to a gene; V was cut back by 0 bases and J by 0 bases. Germline-derived CDR1 and CDR2 are SGHTS and YDEGEE. The chain's CDR3 is CASSLGTSGRNQETQYF. The CDR3 DNA follows: TGTGCCAGCAGCTTGGGGACTAGCGGGAGGAACCAAGAGACCCAGTACTTC.

The V call is TRBV4-2, the J call TRBJ2-5; 8 bases map to TRBD2. The CDR3 length is 18 residues. Trimming at V came to 1 base and at J to 2 bases, leaving 12 bases not matched to a gene. Germline-derived CDR1 and CDR2 are LGHNA and YNFKEQ. This chain's CDR3 is CASSQGPDGSSGQETQYF. In nucleotides, the CDR3 is TGTGCCAGCAGCCAAGGGCCTGATGGCTCTAGCGGGCAAGAGACCCAGTACTTC.

The chain recombines TRBV7-8 with TRBJ2-3; no clear D. V was clipped by 2 bases and J by 0 bases, with 12 bases between them. The CDR3 is made up of 16 amino acids. CDR1 is SGHVS and CDR2 is FQNEAQ in the germline V gene. CDR3 loop: CASSLTADSSTDTQYF. The CDR3 coding sequence is TGTGCCAGCAGCTTAACGGCGGATTCTAGCACAGATACGCAGTATTTT.

The count of this clone is one. The chain links TRBV7-2 to TRBJ2-5; D remains ambiguous. CDR1 is SGHTA, CDR2 FQGNSA, per germline. The CDR3 covers 12 residues. V lost 2 bases to trimming and J lost 4 bases, with 5 bases between them. This chain's CDR3 is CASSLQRETQYF. CDR3 DNA: TGTGCCAGCAGCTTACAAAGAGAGACCCAGTACTTC. The full variable domain, its missing parts supplied by reference TRBV7-2 and TRBJ2-5, is GAGVSQSPSNKVTEKGKDVELRCDPISGHTALYWYRQSLGQGLEFLIYFQGNSAPDKSGLPSDRFSAERTGGSVSTLTIQRTQQEDSAVYLCASSLQRETQYFGPGTRLLVL.

The J gene is TRBJ2-2, the V gene TRBV10-3, with 10 bases that match TRBD2. Germline V gives CDR1 ENHRY, CDR2 SYGVKD. This CDR3 region has 16 residues. With 3 bases clipped from V and 7 bases from J, the junction kept 8 bases outside the gene matches. Here the CDR3 reads CAISDSSGGADGELFF. The DNA for the CDR3 is TGTGCCATCAGTGACTCCAGCGGGGGGGCCGACGGGGAGCTGTTTTTT.

The chain employs TRBV29-1 and TRBJ1-1, with unresolved D. With 7 bases removed from V and 5 bases from J, the gap between germline ends came to 11 bases. The CDR3 totals 11 residues. Germline CDR1 and CDR2: SQVTM and ANQGSEA. This CDR3 reads CSGKGPTEAFF. The CDR3 DNA reads as TGCAGCGGCAAAGGGCCAACTGAAGCTTTCTTT.

The V call is TRBV7-9, the J call TRBJ2-5; D gene unclear. Germline V CDR1 and CDR2: SEHNR, FQNEAQ (reference sequence). The CDR3 loop spans 16 amino acids. Trimming pared 8 bases from V and 4 bases from J, leaving 23 bases between. The CDR3 nucleotides read TGTGCCAGCGTCTATGGGCGTGGGAACATACCAGAGACCCAGTACTTC. It is translated as CASVYGRGNIPETQYF.

The chain uses TRBV5-4 and TRBJ2-5, with 7 bases lining up with TRBD2. The J call may be in error: the DNA end matches TRBJ2-7 better. CDR1 is SGHNT, CDR2 YYREEE, per germline (reference sequence). The CDR3 is 13 amino acids. CDR3 region: CASSLSGKYEQYF. The CDR3 DNA sequence: TGTGCCAGCAGCTTAAGCGGGAAATACGAGCAGTACTTC.

This clone was seen a single time. The chain recombines TRBV4-1 with TRBJ1-4, with D possibly TRBD1 on 6 matching bases. CDR3 size: 17 residues. The ends were cut back, 4 bases at V and 7 bases at J, with 22 bases in the middle. Germline V gene lookup returns CDR1 MGHRA and CDR2 YSYEKL. The CDR3 coding sequence is TGCGCCAGCAGCCCGACCAAACTGACAGGTCAGGGTGAAAAACTGTTTTTT. This gives the protein CASSPTKLTGQGEKLFF.

This clone was counted once. V gene TRBV6-1 combines with J gene TRBJ1-5, with D uncertain. V lost 4 bases and J lost 0, with 4 bases in between. This CDR3 spans 13 amino acids. Germline CDR1 and CDR2: MNHNS and SASEGT. CDR3 DNA: TGTGCCAGCAGTGGAGATAGCAATCAGCCCCAGCATTTT. It yields the protein CASSGDSNQPQHF.

Within the sample, this clone is medium-sized. The chain has TRBV6-5 and TRBJ2-6; 7 bases map to TRBD1. Unmatched junction bases numbered 3, after V lost 5 bases and J lost 2 bases. The CDR3 contains 15 residues. CDR1 MNHEY and CDR2 SVGAGI come from the germline V gene. Here the CDR3 DNA reads TGTGCCAGCAGTCAAGGGGGCGCTGGGGCCAACGTCCTGACTTTC. Protein product: CASSQGGAGANVLTF.

The chain recombines TRBV6-5 with TRBJ2-1; a possible D gene is TRBD2 (6 bases). Trimming cost V 2 bases and J 2 bases, with 10 bases left between them. CDR1 is MNHEY and CDR2 is SVGAGI in the germline V gene. The CDR3 is 15 amino acids. The CDR3 region is CASSYEAGTYNEQFF. The CDR3 DNA reads TGTGCCAGCAGTTACGAGGCGGGGACCTACAATGAGCAGTTCTTC.

J is TRBJ2-1 and V is TRBV27; possibly TRBD2 for D (6 bases). CDR1 and CDR2 (germline): MNHEY, SMNVEV (reference sequence). The CDR3 length is 16 residues. V lost 5 bases to trimming and J lost 2 bases, with 16 bases between them. In DNA form, the CDR3 reads TGTGCCAGCAGTGCTGGGGCAGCGGGCCCCTACAATGAGCAGTTCTTC. Amino acid sequence: CASSAGAAGPYNEQFF.

V gene TRBV7-2 combines with J gene TRBJ1-5; no reliable D call. Trimming stripped 6 bases from V and 6 bases from J, with 21 bases between. Per germline, CDR1 SGHTA and CDR2 FQGNSA. The CDR3 is made up of 16 amino acids. DNA for the CDR3: TGTGCCAGCAGTCTTTTTGACACAACAACGGGTCAGCCCCAGCATTTT. Translated, it gives CASSLFDTTTGQPQHF.

The chain has TRBV5-4 and TRBJ2-5, with D possibly being TRBD1 (7 bases). Germline V gives CDR1 SGHNT, CDR2 YYREEE (reference sequence). This CDR3 comprises 13 residues. Trimming took off 6 bases at V and 3 bases at J, with 12 bases between the two ends. The CDR3 DNA reads as TGTGCCAGCAAACGGGGGACAGAAGAGACCCAGTACTTC. The encoded protein is CASKRGTEETQYF.

The rearrangement uses TRBV5-4 and TRBJ2-5; D remains unclear. Trimming cost V 0 bases and J 1 base, with 1 base left between them. Germline CDR1 reads SGHNT; CDR2 reads YYREEE (reference sequence). The CDR3 runs 12 residues. The CDR3 sequence is CASSLVQETQYF. In nucleotides, the CDR3 is TGTGCCAGCAGCTTGGTCCAAGAGACCCAGTACTTC.

This chain links TRBV29-1 with TRBJ2-7, with D uncertain. Germline V gene lookup returns CDR1 SQVTM and CDR2 ANQGSEA. This CDR3 comprises 12 residues. The ends were cut back, 5 bases at V and 4 bases at J, with 12 bases in the middle. CDR3 sequence (DNA): TGCAGCGTTTTACTGGACGGGTACGAGCAGTACTTC. It specifies CSVLLDGYEQYF.

The chain links TRBV19 to TRBJ1-2; TRBD1 aligns across 11 bases. V shed 5 bases and J 3 bases; nucleotides not matched to a gene: 2. Germline V gene data show CDR1 as LNHDA and CDR2 as SQIVND (reference sequence). This CDR3 has 14 amino acids. CDR3 residues: CASSWGQGDYGYTF. DNA of the CDR3: TGTGCCAGTAGTTGGGGACAGGGGGACTATGGCTACACCTTC. Combining the CDR3 with reference TRBV19 and TRBJ1-2 gives the whole variable domain DGGITQSPKYLFRKEGQNVTLSCEQNLNHDAMYWYRQDPGQGLRLIYYSQIVNDFQKGDIAEGYSVSREKKESFPLTVTSAQKNPTAFYLCASSWGQGDYGYTFGSGTRLTVV.